A selection of T cell receptor beta chains follows, all from one sample in a study of T cell responses to AZD1222 COVID-19 vaccine. Using immunoSEQ multiplex PCR, the repertoire was profiled, and TCRdb retains in-frame clones only, with some absent. The table records about 120,000 clones, roughly 85% of them present only once. Sequenced here: peripheral blood, sampled on day 0 of MenACWY control vaccination. Receptor source: an adult in good health. Both conserved end residues are trimmed from each CDR3. Clone size, where shown, is once, few, many, or a class for clones that have expanded.

V gene	J gene	CDR3 length	clone size	CDR3 protein
TRBV7-2	TRBJ2-7	13	.	ASSEDWSRGYEQY
TRBV7-2	TRBJ2-1	13	.	ATRHRGFSYNEQF
TRBV7-9	TRBJ1-2	10	once	ASSFDRRGYT
TRBV5-1	TRBJ2-3	14	few	ASSLGLAASTDTQY
TRBV28	TRBJ1-5	11	.	ASSWYSNQPQH
TRBV5-4	TRBJ2-7	10	.	ASSSNRYEQY
TRBV12-3/TRBV12-4	TRBJ1-2	11	.	ASTRGSNYGYT
TRBV14	TRBJ2-4	15	.	ASSQEGYRVAKNIQY
TRBV2	TRBJ2-3	13	once	ASSFGQGARDTQY
TRBV7-2	TRBJ2-1	12	.	ASSRAGSYNEQF
TRBV2	TRBJ1-2	12	.	ASSEGWGARGYT
TRBV19	TRBJ1-5	10	.	ASSISNQPQH
TRBV28	TRBJ1-1	11	.	ASILGAGTEAF
TRBV4-2	TRBJ1-2	15	once	ASSRRTGTNYGDGYT
TRBV21-1	TRBJ2-5	12	.	ASSKEVSLETQY
TRBV5-1	TRBJ2-5	11	.	ASTGDSQETQY
TRBV19	TRBJ1-1	11	.	ASSIGYRVEAF
TRBV29-1	TRBJ1-1	11	few	SVVRGDNTEAF
TRBV27	TRBJ1-5	13	.	ASSFVGSSNQPQH
TRBV3-1/TRBV3-2	TRBJ2-3	14	.	ASSLRGTSGSDTQY
TRBV9	TRBJ2-5	11	.	ASRSPRGETQY
TRBV23-1	TRBJ2-1	11	.	ASSQTSGGEQF
TRBV4-1	TRBJ2-3	12	.	ASSQERQADTQY
TRBV19	TRBJ2-7	13	.	ASSIRWGGVYEQY
TRBV28	TRBJ2-1	11	.	ASSDQGGNEQF
TRBV11-2	TRBJ1-5	15	.	ASSLGFTGNSNQPQH
TRBV5-1	TRBJ2-3	15	.	ASSLGDQGIGTDTQY
TRBV27	TRBJ1-5	13	.	ASSLRRNSNQPQH
TRBV7-2	TRBJ2-3	14	.	ASSLASGGPRDTQY
TRBV5-4	TRBJ2-7	14	.	ASSSHGGGQAYEQY
TRBV5-8	TRBJ1-1	12	.	ANQKARANTEAF
TRBV19	TRBJ1-5	13	.	ASSMAARGNQPQH
TRBV29-1	TRBJ2-7	13	few	SVEDRAGGSYEQY
TRBV3-1/TRBV3-2	TRBJ1-1	14	once	ASRPGTGTVATEAF